These 22 T cell receptor beta chains share one sample of origin, sequenced in a study of cytomegalovirus exposure and HLA in healthy donors. Measured with immunoSEQ multiplex PCR; TCRdb has only the in-frame clones, and not every one. The sample has under 150,000 clones, around 90% seen once. The sequencing sample was made of PBMCs. The receptors shown here come from a man aged 18 to 29 in good health and CMV-seropositive.

This chain connects TRBV2 to TRBJ1-1; the match to TRBD1 covers 8 bases. V shed 9 bases, J shed 1 base, and the junction held 1 base outside the gene matches. Germline assignment: CDR1 SNHLY and CDR2 FYNNEI. This CDR3 comprises 12 residues. CDR3 amino acids: CARGTGNTEAFF. The CDR3 nucleotides read TGTGCCAGGGGGACAGGGAACACTGAAGCTTTCTTT. Supplemented by reference TRBV2 and TRBJ1-1, the full variable domain reads EPEVTQTPSHQVTQMGQEVILRCVPISNHLYFYWYRQILGQKVEFLVSFYNNEISEKSEIFDDQFSVERPDGSNFTLKIRSTKLEDSAMYFCARGTGNTEAFFGQGTRLTVV.

This chain connects TRBV2 to TRBJ1-5, with D maybe TRBD1 (6 bases). Trimming took off 6 bases at V and 0 bases at J, with 15 bases between the two ends. The CDR3 covers 16 residues. CDR1 is SNHLY, CDR2 FYNNEI, per germline. The CDR3, as DNA: TGTGCCAGCAGCGCACTAACAGGGCATAGCAATCAGCCCCAGCATTTT. Its translation: CASSALTGHSNQPQHF.

J is TRBJ1-1 and V is TRBV29-1, with 8 positions matching TRBD1. Germline loops: CDR1 SQVTM, CDR2 ANQGSEA. The CDR3 is 14 amino acids. After removal of 6 bases from V and 3 bases from J, the junction contained 9 bases not matched to a gene. In DNA form, the CDR3 reads TGCAGCGTCACCAGGGGGCGATTTGACACTGAAGCTTTCTTT. Translated, it gives CSVTRGRFDTEAFF.

The chain is built from TRBV18 and TRBJ2-1, with TRBD1 matching over 7 bases. The trim removed 5 bases at V and 5 bases at J, leaving 9 bases unmatched. This CDR3 region has 15 residues. Looked up from germline, CDR1 is KGHSH and CDR2 is LQKENI. CDR3 sequence: CASSIDRVGHNEQFF. The CDR3 DNA reads as TGTGCCAGCTCAATCGACAGGGTAGGACACAATGAGCAGTTCTTC.

This clone has only one observation. The DNA of the CDR3 is TGTGCCAGCAGCTTATGGGGGGGTAGCACCGGGGAGCTGTTTTTT. The encoded protein is CASSLWGGSTGELFF. The rearrangement uses TRBV13 and TRBJ2-2; 7 positions match TRBD2. The CDR3 is made up of 15 amino acids. Germline assignment: CDR1 PRHDT and CDR2 FYEKMQ (reference sequence). J gave up 4 bases and V 2 bases, and 4 bases lay outside the gene matches.

The sample holds a few counts of this clone. This chain uses TRBV27 with TRBJ2-5; perhaps TRBD1 as D (6 bases). Germline values: CDR1 MNHEY, CDR2 SMNVEV (reference sequence). The CDR3 consists of 14 residues. V gave up 6 bases and J gave up 2 bases, with 13 bases separating them. The CDR3 reads CASSPNRAQETQYF. The CDR3 DNA sequence: TGTGCCAGCAGCCCTAACAGGGCGCAAGAGACCCAGTACTTC.

This chain joins TRBV5-1 and TRBJ1-4; perhaps TRBD1 as D (6 bases). CDR1 SGHRS and CDR2 YFSETQ come from the germline V gene. The CDR3 has 16 residues. Trimming cost V 4 bases and J 0 bases, with 13 bases left between them. The CDR3 loop reads CASSPVSGATNEKLFF. CDR3 sequence (DNA): TGCGCCAGCAGCCCGGTCTCAGGGGCAACTAATGAAAAACTGTTTTTT.

This chain joins TRBV10-1 and TRBJ1-1; maybe TRBD1 (6 bases). V lost 4 bases to trimming and J lost 5 bases, with 17 bases between them. This CDR3 region has 15 residues. Per the germline V gene, CDR1 is WNHNN and CDR2 is SYGVQD (reference sequence). The CDR3 here is CASSGLQGGRTEAFF. The DNA for the CDR3 is TGCGCCAGCAGTGGTCTACAGGGTGGACGAACTGAAGCTTTCTTT.

This clone is a singleton in its sample. J is TRBJ2-5 and V is TRBV5-1, with D perhaps TRBD2 (6 bases). Trimming left V 1 base short and J 10 bases short, with 11 bases between. CDR3 length: 12 amino acids. Germline assignment: CDR1 SGHRS and CDR2 YFSETQ. The CDR3, as DNA: TGCGCCAGCAGCTTGAATATGGAGGGCCAGTACTTC. Its protein is CASSLNMEGQYF.

The rearrangement joins TRBV5-5 to TRBJ2-2; tentative D call: TRBD1 (6 bases). The V and J ends lost 4 bases and 2 bases respectively, with 15 bases between them. The germline gives CDR1 SGHKS, CDR2 YYEKEE (reference sequence). The CDR3 spans 16 residues. The CDR3 DNA follows: TGTGCCAGCAGCCCAAGGGGACAAGCAAACACCGGGGAGCTGTTTTTT. Translated: CASSPRGQANTGELFF.

This chain uses TRBV28 with TRBJ2-7; D uncertain. The V end was cut by 10 bases, the J end by 0 bases, with 10 bases between. The CDR3 consists of 12 residues. The germline V gene has CDR1 MDHEN and CDR2 SYDVKM. CDR3 nucleotide sequence: TGTGCCACTCAAGACATCTCCTACGAGCAGTACTTC. Amino acids: CATQDISYEQYF.

The V gene is TRBV18, the J gene TRBJ2-7; weak D call: TRBD2 (6 bases). Trimming pared 6 bases from V and 5 bases from J, leaving 17 bases between. Germline V CDR1 and CDR2: KGHSH, LQKENI. This CDR3 has 14 amino acids. The CDR3 bases are TGTGCCAGCTCGCCCTCCGACCGGGGGAACGAGCAGTACTTC. Translated, it gives CASSPSDRGNEQYF.

The rearrangement joins TRBV7-9 to TRBJ2-1; 7 bases agree with TRBD1. V was clipped by 4 bases and J by 8 bases; unmatched bases: 5. Germline V gene sequence: CDR1 SEHNR, CDR2 FQNEAQ (reference sequence). This CDR3 has 13 amino acids. This CDR3 reads CASSSTGWDEQFF. The DNA for the CDR3 is TGTGCCAGCAGCTCGACAGGGTGGGATGAGCAGTTCTTC.

J is TRBJ2-7 and V is TRBV25-1, with no clear D. Germline V CDR1 and CDR2: MGHDK, SYGVNS. The CDR3 sequence is 12 residues long. The V end lost 5 bases, the J end lost 2 bases, and 7 bases lay between the germline ends. The CDR3 reads CASSPGPYEQYF. In nucleotides, the CDR3 is TGTGCCAGCAGTCCCGGTCCCTACGAGCAGTACTTC.

For this clone: Other DNA sequences in the same sample also yield this CDR3. The CDR3 loop reads CASSLGGTYEQYF. CDR3 coding DNA: TGTGCCAGCAGCTTAGGCGGTACCTACGAGCAGTACTTC. The rearrangement uses TRBV7-8 and TRBJ2-7; D is ambiguous. The CDR3 consists of 13 residues. CDR1 SGHVS and CDR2 FQNEAQ come from the germline V gene. V lost 1 base and J lost 2, with 6 bases in between.

J is TRBJ1-2 and V is TRBV5-1; 7 bases are a match to TRBD1. J was trimmed by 8 bases and V by 4 bases; bases with no gene match: 11. Germline assignment: CDR1 SGHRS and CDR2 YFSETQ. The CDR3 contains 14 residues. CDR3 coding DNA: TGCGCCAGCAGCCCGACAGGGTACAGAGGCGGCTACACCTTC. Encoded protein: CASSPTGYRGGYTF. The whole variable domain, remainder taken from reference TRBV5-1 and TRBJ1-2, is KAGVTQTPRYLIKTRGQQVTLSCSPISGHRSVSWYQQTPGQGLQFLFEYFSETQRNKGNFPGRFSGRQFSNSRSEMNVSTLELGDSALYLCASSPTGYRGGYTFGSGTRLTVV.

The gene calls are TRBV5-4 and TRBJ1-4; D not certain. The ends were cut back, 2 bases at V and 8 bases at J, with 7 bases in the middle. The CDR3 covers 12 residues. CDR1 and CDR2 from the germline V gene are SGHNT and YYREEE (reference sequence). CDR3 sequence: CASSLESEKLFF. The CDR3 DNA follows: TGTGCCAGCAGCTTAGAGTCGGAAAAACTGTTTTTT.

The sample holds one count of this clone. The rearrangement uses TRBV6-1 and TRBJ2-3, with D perhaps TRBD1 (5 bases). This CDR3 has 15 residues. V was clipped by 4 bases and J by 2 bases, with 13 bases between them. Germline V lookup: CDR1 MNHNS, CDR2 SASEGT. As DNA, the CDR3 is TGTGCCAGCAGTGGAGCGACAGAGAACACAGATACGCAGTATTTT. As protein: CASSGATENTDTQYF.

J is TRBJ2-1 and V is TRBV18, with 9 bases fitting TRBD1. J lost 4 bases, V lost 3 bases, and 4 bases had no gene match. Germline loops: CDR1 KGHSH, CDR2 LQKENI. CDR3 length: 15 amino acids. The CDR3, as DNA: TGTGCCAGCTCACCTCGGACAGGGGAATACAATGAGCAGTTCTTC. This sequence encodes CASSPRTGEYNEQFF.

The chain couples TRBV6-5 to TRBJ2-2; the D gene is possibly TRBD2 (7 bases). With 2 bases removed from V and 1 base from J, the gap between germline ends came to 11 bases. The CDR3 is 16 residues long. Germline loops: CDR1 MNHEY, CDR2 SVGAGI. CDR3 amino acids: CASSYGGGGNTGELFF. CDR3 nucleotide sequence: TGTGCCAGCAGTTACGGGGGAGGGGGGAACACCGGGGAGCTGTTTTTT.

This clone was detected once. The chain is built from TRBV2 and TRBJ1-6, with TRBD1 as a possible D gene (5 bases). This CDR3 comprises 15 residues. Germline CDR1 SNHLY, CDR2 FYNNEI. Trimming took 6 bases from V and 7 from J, leaving 16 bases between them. The CDR3 sequence is CASRSVGLTNSPLHF. Written as DNA, the CDR3 is TGTGCCAGCAGATCAGTGGGACTAACGAATTCACCCCTCCACTTT.

The chain carries TRBV7-8 and TRBJ2-4; D unclear. The ends were cut back, 4 bases at V and 3 bases at J, with 13 bases in the middle. This CDR3 has 15 amino acids. Germline V gene sequence: CDR1 SGHVS, CDR2 FQNEAQ. Written as DNA, the CDR3 is TGTGCCAGCAGCTGTAATCCGGTTGGCAAAAACATTCAGTACTTC. Its protein product is CASSCNPVGKNIQYF.